The subject of this entry is one T cell receptor (beta chain). Its antigen is unknown. RNA transcripts provided the source from which TCR beta CDR3 regions were amplified. Primed by the HTBI set, a first-round RT-PCR was run on the TCR CDR3. TCRdb redid the calling of the multiplex PCR reads with MiXCR, one entry per CDR3 protein. The sample lists 600,000 or so distinct CDR3 sequences; about 45% were seen once. The sample originates from a study of T cells in Graves' hyperthyroidism and ophthalmopathy. V dropped 5 bases and J dropped 7; count of bases not matched to a gene: 6. The CDR3 totals 14 residues. CDR1 is SNHLY and CDR2 is FYNNEI in the germline V gene. The authors deemed Graves' hyperthyroidism stable absent ophthalmopathy progression within 18 months. Findings of the study overall: Stable hyperthyroidism was told apart from ophthalmopathy by a model built on 13 V-J features.

Sample: peripheral blood or thyroid tissue (not recorded which). The TCR comes from a woman aged 18 to 35 with Graves' hyperthyroidism. The chain joins TRBV2 to TRBJ1-4, with 8 nucleotides matching TRBD1. The CDR3 coding sequence is TGTGCCAGCAGTTCCCAGGGGGCGGGTGAAAAACTGTTTTTT. Its protein is CASSSQGAGEKLFF.